A selection of T cell receptor beta chains follows, all from one sample in a study of T cell responses to AZD1222 COVID-19 vaccine. Method: immunoSEQ multiplex PCR; TCRdb's copy keeps in-frame clones and lacks some. The data hold roughly 170,000 clones, with 94% observed a single time. The sample was peripheral blood, taken 28 days after the second AZD1222 dose. The receptor source for this set is an adult who received the AZD1222 COVID-19 vaccine. Each CDR3 is given with its conserved first and last residue. The D gene is left open where the match is weak. Size values are once, few and many counts, or a class for expanded clones, and some rows have none.

clone_size	j_call	v_call	d_call	cdr3_aa	cdr3_nt
.	TRBJ1-1	TRBV29-1	.	CSVVVRGTEAFF	TGCAGCGTTGTGGTGCGAGGGACTGAAGCTTTCTTT
.	TRBJ1-2	TRBV6-1	.	CASSEKVYGYTF	TGTGCCAGCAGTGAAAAGGTATATGGCTACACCTTC
few	TRBJ1-5	TRBV2	.	CASSFEGGPQHF	TGTGCCAGCAGTTTCGAAGGGGGGCCCCAGCATTTT
.	TRBJ1-2	TRBV7-3	.	CASSLRGSTYGYTF	TGTGCCAGCAGCTTAAGGGGATCCACTTATGGCTACACCTTC
once	TRBJ1-3	TRBV28	.	CASSFWGGNTIYF	TGTGCCAGCAGTTTTTGGGGGGGAAACACCATATATTTT
.	TRBJ2-3	TRBV10-1	TRBD2	CASSESSGRADTQYF	TGCGCCAGCAGTGAGTCTAGCGGGAGAGCGGATACGCAGTATTTT
.	TRBJ2-7	TRBV9	TRBD2	CASSPRGSSYEQYF	TGTGCCAGCAGCCCGCGGGGGAGCTCCTACGAGCAGTACTTC
.	TRBJ2-1	TRBV29-1	.	CSADLRGYYNEQFF	TGCAGCGCCGACCTGAGGGGGTACTACAATGAGCAGTTCTTC
.	TRBJ1-2	TRBV6-2/TRBV6-3	.	CASSFYNYGYTF	TGTGCCAGCAGTTTTTACAACTATGGCTACACCTTC
once	TRBJ2-3	TRBV18	TRBD2	CASSPSGGLLNTQYF	TGTGCCAGCTCACCTAGCGGGGGGCTGCTGAATACGCAGTATTTT
.	TRBJ1-2	TRBV9	TRBD1	CASSVEGQGYYGYTF	TGTGCCAGCAGCGTAGAGGGACAGGGTTACTATGGCTACACCTTC
.	TRBJ1-6	TRBV13	TRBD1	CASSLGVTGENSPLHF	TGTGCCAGCAGCTTAGGCGTGACAGGGGAAAATTCACCCCTCCACTTT
.	TRBJ2-7	TRBV27	TRBD2	CASPWGGTSYEQYF	TGTGCCAGCCCTTGGGGAGGGACTTCCTACGAGCAGTACTTC
.	TRBJ2-3	TRBV5-1	TRBD2	CASSNSGGSTDTQYF	TGCGCCAGCAGTAATAGCGGGGGGAGCACAGATACGCAGTATTTT
once	TRBJ1-5	TRBV2	.	CASSELGFRGGGGQPQHF	TGTGCCAGCAGTGAACTGGGGTTTCGGGGCGGGGGAGGACAGCCCCAGCATTTT
.	TRBJ1-1	TRBV5-5	.	CASTGQREAFF	TGTGCCAGCACTGGTCAGCGAGAAGCTTTCTTT
.	TRBJ2-6	TRBV7-2	.	CASSFKLSGSGANVLTF	TGTGCCAGCAGCTTTAAGCTGTCGGGGTCTGGGGCCAACGTCCTGACTTTC
.	TRBJ1-3	TRBV10-1	TRBD1	CASSETRQGTSGNTIYF	TGCGCCAGCAGTGAGACCCGACAGGGAACGTCTGGAAACACCATATATTTT
few	TRBJ2-1	TRBV24-1	.	CATSDPSGALYNEQFF	TGTGCCACCAGTGACCCCTCAGGGGCCCTCTACAATGAGCAGTTCTTC
.	TRBJ2-3	TRBV6-1	TRBD2	CASSELAGGPDTQYF	TGTGCCAGCAGTGAACTAGCGGGAGGGCCAGATACGCAGTATTTT
.	TRBJ2-5	TRBV14	TRBD2	CASSQAPIAGVRETQYF	TGTGCCAGCAGCCAAGCCCCCATAGCGGGGGTGCGTGAGACCCAGTACTTC
.	TRBJ2-4	TRBV10-3	.	CAISDFEFTPATIF	TGTGCCATCAGTGATTTTGAATTCACGCCGGCCACTATATTC